This entry lists 30 T cell receptor beta chains sequenced from one sample in a study of graft-versus-host responses after intestinal transplantation. Their recognized antigens are unknown. Here immunoSEQ multiplex PCR was the method, and the copy in TCRdb shows in-frame clones only, minus some. This sample carries some 150,000 clones, about 90% of them seen once, and the ten largest clones take 0.19%. Sample: unstimulated CD4+ T cells sorted from spleen or lymph node cells, taken before intestinal transplant. The source is a human donor who received an intestinal transplant.

The V gene is TRBV7-2, the J gene TRBJ1-1, with D perhaps TRBD1 (5 bases). Deletions cut 3 bases from V and 14 bases from J, with 13 bases between. The CDR3 is 11 residues long. The germline V gene has CDR1 SGHTA and CDR2 FQGNSA. The CDR3 DNA is TGTGCCAGCAGCTTTGGGGGACCCGGCTTCTTT. This gives the protein CASSFGGPGFF.

CDR3 loop: CASSGNTEAFF. CDR3 bases: TGTGCCAGCAGTGGAAACACTGAAGCTTTCTTT. The genes are TRBV28 and TRBJ1-1, with unresolved D. Trimming removed 5 bases at V and 2 bases at J, with 3 bases between. The CDR3 is 11 amino acids. Germline CDR1 MDHEN, CDR2 SYDVKM. The whole variable domain, filled in from reference TRBV28 and TRBJ1-1, reads DVKVTQSSRYLVKRTGEKVFLECVQDMDHENMFWYRQDPGLGLRLIYFSYDVKMKEKGDIPEGYSVSREKKERFSLILESASTNQTSMYLCASSGNTEAFFGQGTRLTVV.

The CDR3 reads CSVEGQGGNTYEQYF. The CDR3 region has the DNA TGCAGCGTTGAGGGCCAGGGGGGAAATACCTACGAGCAGTACTTC. The chain uses TRBV29-1 and TRBJ2-7; weak D call: TRBD1 (7 bases). The CDR3 totals 15 residues. V lost 3 bases and J 2 bases, leaving 17 bases between the germline ends. Per germline, CDR1 SQVTM and CDR2 ANQGSEA.

This clone occurred a few times. This CDR3 is CASRGRDGGGQGYTF. CDR3 bases: TGTGCCAGCCGGGGAAGGGACGGCGGGGGGCAAGGCTACACCTTC. The chain combines TRBV6-1 with TRBJ1-2, with a tentative D call TRBD1 (6 bases). Looked up from germline, CDR1 is MNHNS and CDR2 is SASEGT. Trimming removed 8 bases at V and 8 bases at J, with 24 bases between. The CDR3 has 15 amino acids.

The chain has TRBV18 and TRBJ1-2, with TRBD1 matching over 7 bases. This CDR3 has 16 amino acids. V lost 0 bases and J lost 0; bases outside the gene matches: 4. Germline V CDR1 and CDR2: KGHSH, LQKENI. CDR3 region: CASSPPTGRANYGYTF. In nucleotides, the CDR3 is TGTGCCAGCTCACCACCGACAGGGAGGGCTAACTATGGCTACACCTTC.

The V and J genes are TRBV2 and TRBJ2-1; a weak D match, TRBD2 (6 bases). Germline V gene sequence: CDR1 SNHLY, CDR2 FYNNEI. V gave up 7 bases and J gave up 3 bases, with 13 bases separating them. The CDR3 spans 14 residues. CDR3 sequence reads: CASKGAGIYNEQFF. The CDR3 coding sequence is TGTGCCAGCAAAGGGGCGGGGATCTACAATGAGCAGTTCTTC.

This chain uses TRBV6-1 with TRBJ2-5; 9 positions agree with TRBD1. The ends lost 5 bases at V and 2 bases at J; junction bases unmatched: 3. CDR3 length: 14 amino acids. Germline lookup yields CDR1 MNHNS and CDR2 SASEGT. The CDR3 coding sequence is TGTGCCAGCAGTCTGGACAGGGGACAAGAGACCCAGTACTTC. The encoded protein is CASSLDRGQETQYF.

The chain recombines TRBV23-1 with TRBJ2-1; the D is unclear. TRBV23-1 is an ORF, and what it does is uncertain. Trimming stripped 4 bases from V and 0 bases from J, with 4 bases between. The CDR3 totals 13 residues. CDR3 DNA sequence: TGCGCCAGCAGTCCCCTCTCCTACAATGAGCAGTTCTTC. The encoded protein is CASSPLSYNEQFF.

The J gene is TRBJ2-2, the V gene TRBV5-1; TRBD1 matches at 7 bases. This CDR3 spans 14 amino acids. Looked up from germline, CDR1 is SGHRS and CDR2 is YFSETQ. Unmatched junction bases numbered 7, after V lost 7 bases and J lost 4 bases. CDR3 amino acids: CASGDRVSTGELFF. CDR3 DNA sequence: TGCGCCAGCGGTGACAGGGTGAGCACCGGGGAGCTGTTTTTT.

V is TRBV25-1 and J is TRBJ1-2; maybe TRBD1 (5 bases). CDR3 length equals 14 residues. Between the trimmed V and J ends, which lost 5 bases and 4 bases, there was a span of 14 bases. Looked up from germline, CDR1 is MGHDK and CDR2 is SYGVNS. The DNA for the CDR3 is TGTGCCAGCAGTCCAATGGGGGGTGGCTATGGCTACACCTTC. Protein sequence: CASSPMGGGYGYTF.

The gene calls are TRBV11-1 and TRBJ2-7, with D tentatively TRBD2 (5 bases). V was clipped by 1 base and J by 2 bases, with 9 bases between them. The CDR3 covers 14 residues. Germline CDR1 reads SGHAT; CDR2 reads FQDESV (reference sequence). CDR3 residues: CASSLGTYPYEQYF. CDR3 bases: TGTGCCAGCAGCTTAGGGACTTATCCCTACGAGCAGTACTTC.

The chain is built from TRBV9 and TRBJ2-1; the D is unclear. Trimming cost V 0 bases and J 0 bases, with 7 bases left between them. From germline, CDR1 is SGDLS and CDR2 YYNGEE. The CDR3 covers 15 residues. The CDR3 DNA reads as TGTGCCAGCAGCGTAGCGGAGACCTCCTACAATGAGCAGTTCTTC. Its protein product is CASSVAETSYNEQFF.

This chain links TRBV5-4 with TRBJ2-6; either TRBD1 or TRBD2 may supply D (5 bases each). The CDR3 is made up of 19 amino acids. V was pared by 1 base and J by 0 bases, with 17 bases between. Germline V CDR1 and CDR2: SGHNT, YYREEE (reference sequence). This CDR3 is CASSLWVPGRNSGANVLTF. Written as DNA, the CDR3 is TGTGCCAGCAGCTTGTGGGTACCGGGACGAAACTCTGGGGCCAACGTCCTGACTTTC.

This chain links TRBV4-2 with TRBJ1-2, with 12 bases identical to TRBD1. The CDR3 has 19 residues. The germline V gene encodes CDR1 LGHNA and CDR2 YNFKEQ. Trimming at V came to 3 bases and at J to 3 bases, leaving 14 bases not matched to a gene. The CDR3 DNA reads as TGTGCCAGCAGCCACCCCGTAGGGACAGGGGGCTCGTTTGACTATGGCTACACCTTC. As protein: CASSHPVGTGGSFDYGYTF.

The J gene is TRBJ1-2, the V gene TRBV11-2; D ambiguous. The CDR3 is made up of 15 amino acids. The V gene's germline CDR1 is SGHAT and CDR2 FQNNGV. V lost 1 base and J 1 base, leaving 10 bases between the germline ends. The CDR3 loop is CASSLGRGVNYGYTF. DNA of the CDR3: TGTGCCAGCAGCTTAGGTCGGGGAGTTAACTATGGCTACACCTTC.

The J gene is TRBJ2-5, the V gene TRBV28, with 10 nucleotides matching TRBD1. The ends lost 5 bases at V and 5 bases at J; junction bases unmatched: 11. CDR3 length: 16 residues. Per the germline V gene, CDR1 is MDHEN and CDR2 is SYDVKM. The CDR3 is CASSPPGQGVWETQYF. DNA for the CDR3: TGTGCCAGCAGTCCACCCGGACAGGGGGTGTGGGAGACCCAGTACTTC.

The chain links TRBV10-3 to TRBJ2-1, with 9 bases identical to TRBD1. V shed 8 bases and J 7 bases; nucleotides not matched to a gene: 6. CDR1 and CDR2 from the germline V gene are ENHRY and SYGVKD. The CDR3 has 13 residues. CDR3 in amino acids: CAIDRGGSNEQFF. CDR3 DNA sequence: TGTGCCATCGACAGGGGGGGGTCAAATGAGCAGTTCTTC.

The genes are TRBV5-1 and TRBJ2-1, with D tentatively TRBD2 (6 bases). The CDR3 length is 14 residues. Trimming cost V 1 base and J 5 bases, with 10 bases left between them. CDR1 and CDR2 (germline): SGHRS, YFSETQ. In DNA form, the CDR3 reads TGCGCCAGCAGCTTGTCCGCGGGGAACAATGAGCAGTTCTTC. This translates into CASSLSAGNNEQFF. Supplemented by reference TRBV5-1 and TRBJ2-1, the full variable domain reads KAGVTQTPRYLIKTRGQQVTLSCSPISGHRSVSWYQQTPGQGLQFLFEYFSETQRNKGNFPGRFSGRQFSNSRSEMNVSTLELGDSALYLCASSLSAGNNEQFFGPGTRLTVL.

V usage is TRBV28 and J usage is TRBJ2-5, with D tentatively TRBD1 (6 bases). The V gene's germline CDR1 is MDHEN and CDR2 SYDVKM. This CDR3 has 14 residues. Deletions cut 3 bases from V and 4 bases from J, with 12 bases between. The CDR3 sequence: CASSFRTVPETQYF. DNA for the CDR3: TGTGCCAGCAGTTTTAGGACAGTCCCAGAGACCCAGTACTTC.

The CDR3 region is CASSSLDLAVYEQYF. The CDR3 DNA reads TGTGCCAGCAGTTCACTCGATCTAGCGGTCTACGAGCAGTACTTC. V and J are TRBV6-5 and TRBJ2-7; 7 bases match TRBD2. This CDR3 is 15 amino acids long. Per germline, CDR1 MNHEY and CDR2 SVGAGI. With 4 bases clipped from V and 3 bases from J, the junction kept 9 bases outside the gene matches.

The chain carries TRBV30 and TRBJ2-7; D remains unclear. Trimming pared 2 bases from V and 0 bases from J, leaving 8 bases between. The length of the CDR3 is 13 residues. Looked up from germline, CDR1 is GTSNPN and CDR2 is SVGIG (reference sequence). The chain's CDR3 is CAWSPVNSYEQYF. The CDR3 nucleotides are TGTGCCTGGAGTCCTGTCAACTCCTACGAGCAGTACTTC.

V gene TRBV28 combines with J gene TRBJ2-5; D is unresolved. The CDR3 is made up of 10 amino acids. V dropped 8 bases and J dropped 1 base, with 2 bases sitting between them. From germline, CDR1 is MDHEN and CDR2 SYDVKM. CDR3 DNA sequence: TGTGCCAGCGGCCAAGAGACCCAGTACTTC. This gives the protein CASGQETQYF.

The J gene is TRBJ2-1, the V gene TRBV10-3; 13 bases match TRBD2. V gave up 6 bases and J gave up 5 bases; unmatched junction bases: 4. Germline V gene sequence: CDR1 ENHRY, CDR2 SYGVKD. There are 15 residues in the CDR3. DNA of the CDR3: TGTGCCATCAGGCCGGGACTAGCGGGAAACAATGAGCAGTTCTTC. Residues: CAIRPGLAGNNEQFF.

This clone was counted between two and nine times. The chain carries TRBV28 and TRBJ1-3; perhaps TRBD1 as D (6 bases). The V gene's germline CDR1 is MDHEN and CDR2 SYDVKM. V gave up 5 bases and J gave up 1 base, with 18 bases separating them. There are 17 residues in the CDR3. CDR3 nucleotides: TGTGCCAGCAGTCCACCCAGGGGTAAGGTTTCTGGAAACACCATATATTTT. This codes for CASSPPRGKVSGNTIYF.

This chain connects TRBV6-1 to TRBJ2-7; TRBD2 matches 14 bases. Trimming removed 1 base from V and 5 bases from J; junction bases left unmatched: 4. Germline assignment: CDR1 MNHNS and CDR2 SASEGT. This CDR3 contains 16 residues. The CDR3 sequence: CASSEGLAGGVNEQYF. The CDR3 nucleotides are TGTGCCAGCAGTGAAGGACTAGCGGGAGGGGTTAACGAGCAGTACTTC.

This rearrangement joins TRBV19 to TRBJ1-1, with D maybe TRBD1 (6 bases). V gave up 3 bases and J gave up 2 bases, with 10 bases separating them. The CDR3 has 14 residues. CDR1 LNHDA and CDR2 SQIVND come from the germline V gene (reference sequence). The CDR3 reads CASSIGQPNTEAFF. Here the CDR3 DNA reads TGTGCCAGTAGTATCGGACAGCCTAACACTGAAGCTTTCTTT.

This clone came up once. The CDR3 loop reads CASSQGQPGNTIYF. The CDR3 DNA sequence: TGTGCCAGCAGCCAAGGACAGCCGGGAAACACCATATATTTT. The gene calls are TRBV14 and TRBJ1-3, with TRBD1 as a possible D gene (5 bases). V lost 1 base and J 4 bases, leaving 8 bases between the germline ends. There are 14 residues in the CDR3. Germline loops: CDR1 SGHDN, CDR2 FVKESK.

The chain uses TRBV19 and TRBJ2-3, with D possibly being TRBD2 (6 bases). CDR1 is LNHDA and CDR2 is SQIVND in the germline V gene (reference sequence). V was pared by 7 bases and J by 0 bases, with 20 bases between. The CDR3 sequence is 17 residues long. This CDR3 is CASTRAKLAASTDTQYF. CDR3 nucleotides: TGTGCCAGTACCCGGGCGAAACTAGCAGCTAGCACAGATACGCAGTATTTT.

The gene calls are TRBV9 and TRBJ2-3; 8 positions match TRBD2. CDR3 length: 15 residues. In germline, CDR1 is SGDLS, CDR2 YYNGEE. Germline trimming cut 4 bases from V and 2 bases from J; bases unmatched to any gene: 6. The CDR3 loop is CASSPSGRLTDTQYF. The CDR3 DNA follows: TGTGCCAGCAGCCCTAGCGGGCGCCTCACAGATACGCAGTATTTT.

This sequence joins TRBV28 and TRBJ2-4; D might be TRBD2 (8 bases). V lost 6 bases, J lost 12 bases, and 21 bases lay in between. The CDR3 covers 14 residues. Germline values: CDR1 MDHEN, CDR2 SYDVKM. This chain's CDR3 is CASRKGASGSNQYF. CDR3 in DNA: TGTGCCAGCAGGAAGGGGGCGAGCGGGAGTAATCAGTACTTC. The complete variable domain, with remaining parts taken from reference TRBV28 and TRBJ2-4, reads DVKVTQSSRYLVKRTGEKVFLECVQDMDHENMFWYRQDPGLGLRLIYFSYDVKMKEKGDIPEGYSVSREKKERFSLILESASTNQTSMYLCASRKGASGSNQYFGAGTRLSVL.